A selection of T cell receptor beta chains follows, all from one sample in a study of neoadjuvant anti-PD-1 for oral cavity cancer. Assay: immunoSEQ multiplex PCR; the TCRdb copy retains only in-frame clones and omits some. The sample has some 15,000 clones; 71% are singletons. This specimen was PBMCs, taken before nivolumab (anti-PD-1) treatment. The source is a person aged 35-79 years with oral cavity squamous cell carcinoma. Each CDR3 is given with its conserved first and last residue. Each record gives: J gene, clone size, V gene, CDR3 protein. Only some rows state a clone size, as once, few, many or a class for expanded clones.

J: TRBJ2-2
size: .
V: TRBV6-5
CDR3: CASSPGTTPGELFF

J: TRBJ2-2
size: .
V: TRBV9
CDR3: CASSVVGTPPGELFF

J: TRBJ1-1
size: .
V: TRBV7-9
CDR3: CASSLRSQGRAEAFF

J: TRBJ2-1
size: .
V: TRBV11-2
CDR3: CASSPIVGSGSYNEQFF

J: TRBJ2-5
size: few
V: TRBV28
CDR3: CASSLGETQYF

J: TRBJ2-1
size: once
V: TRBV7-3
CDR3: CASSYRDYSEQFF

J: TRBJ2-1
size: few
V: TRBV6-5
CDR3: CASRQENEQFF

J: TRBJ2-7
size: .
V: TRBV6-5
CDR3: CASGRGFSSYEQYF

J: TRBJ1-4
size: .
V: TRBV2
CDR3: CASSDPQVNEKLFF

J: TRBJ2-3
size: once
V: TRBV4-1
CDR3: CASTKTPSTDTQYF

J: TRBJ2-1
size: few
V: TRBV28
CDR3: CASSWPGGASSYNEQFF

J: TRBJ1-2
size: .
V: TRBV7-9
CDR3: CASSPGQLDYGYTF

J: TRBJ1-1
size: .
V: TRBV11-2
CDR3: CASTPLQGSIVAFF

J: TRBJ1-1
size: .
V: TRBV7-9
CDR3: CASSLGGYWYRNTEAFF

J: TRBJ1-2
size: few
V: TRBV30
CDR3: CAWTLNYGYTF

J: TRBJ2-4
size: .
V: TRBV4-2
CDR3: CASSQESFGVGNIQYF

J: TRBJ1-2
size: .
V: TRBV13
CDR3: CASSTRQGTKAPF

J: TRBJ2-5
size: .
V: TRBV27
CDR3: CASRPGVRETQYF

J: TRBJ2-1
size: .
V: TRBV7-9
CDR3: CASSLISGSGEQFF

J: TRBJ1-1
size: .
V: TRBV12-5
CDR3: CASGLDGLGAFF

J: TRBJ2-4
size: .
V: TRBV6-5
CDR3: CASSSPSRGQGIQYF

J: TRBJ2-5
size: .
V: TRBV12-5
CDR3: CASGWDPDRVQETQYF

J: TRBJ2-3
size: once
V: TRBV5-5
CDR3: CASSFPGPLTDTQYF

J: TRBJ1-1
size: .
V: TRBV27
CDR3: CASSLSPVRTTEAFF

J: TRBJ2-7
size: .
V: TRBV12-1
CDR3: CASSCCGQTYEQYF

J: TRBJ1-5
size: .
V: TRBV6-1
CDR3: CASSEWTGGDNQPQHF

J: TRBJ1-1
size: .
V: TRBV29-1
CDR3: CSVRNRRPDSEAFF

J: TRBJ1-1
size: few
V: TRBV27
CDR3: CASSLSTGRVEAFF

J: TRBJ2-3
size: .
V: TRBV28
CDR3: CASTGTGVTDTQYF

J: TRBJ2-1
size: .
V: TRBV9
CDR3: CASSAQGAPYNEQFF

J: TRBJ2-4
size: few
V: TRBV15
CDR3: CATRGAGNIQYF

J: TRBJ2-3
size: .
V: TRBV20-1
CDR3: CSAGTSDTQYF

J: TRBJ1-1
size: .
V: TRBV11-2
CDR3: CASSLWSAGKGGVAFF

J: TRBJ1-6
size: once
V: TRBV5-1
CDR3: CASSVRDESPLHF

J: TRBJ2-5
size: .
V: TRBV4-1
CDR3: CASSPGTNSLETQYF